This record looks at one T cell receptor beta chain sequence and its context. Its antigen is unidentified. PCR employed 60 Vbeta and 13 Jbeta primers. Data came from immunoSEQ multiplex PCR; TCRdb stores just in-frame clones and leaves some out. The data contain 100,000 or so clones, 81% of them singletons. These data belong to a study of cytomegalovirus exposure and HLA in healthy donors. Study results and limitations: Confirmation was obtained in vitro that a few CMV-associated chains are specific for CMV antigens. TCR sequences were mostly rare, though some public TCRs occurred in many donors. The authors considered a cluster of highly shared sequence variants likely to be a sequencing artifact.

With V trimmed by 5 bases and J by 3 bases, 10 bases remained unmatched. This CDR3 is built from 15 residues. Germline values: CDR1 SGHAT, CDR2 FQNNGV. Material for sequencing was PBMCs. The chain uses TRBV11-2 and TRBJ2-7; 7 bases match TRBD1. This clonotype originated in a man aged 35 to 55 in good health and CMV-seropositive. The CDR3 DNA reads TGTGCCAGCAGCCCCGAGAGGGGGCTGTACTACGAGCAGTACTTC. The encoded protein is CASSPERGLYYEQYF. The variable domain in full, with the rest retrieved from reference TRBV11-2 and TRBJ2-7, is EAGVAQSPRYKIIEKRQSVAFWCNPISGHATLYWYQQILGQGPKLLIQFQNNGVVDDSQLPKDRFSAERLKGVDSTLKIQPAKLEDSAVYLCASSPERGLYYEQYFGPGTRLTVT.